The rows below give T cell receptor beta chains drawn from one sample of a study of tumor-infiltrating lymphocytes in primary liver carcinoma. TCRdb analysed the multiplex PCR reads with MiXCR anew, one entry per CDR3 protein. The table lists hundreds of thousands of distinct CDR3 sequences, 50% to 60% of them singletons. The specimen was peripheral blood. These receptor sequences come from a woman aged 25 to 39 with primary liver carcinoma and hepatitis B virus infection. Each CDR3 is given with its conserved first and last residue. D genes are given only for firm matches. A row's size may be missing; if present it is once, few, many or a size class.

>NA|TRBJ2-7|TRBD1|TRBV29-1
CSVGPTGREQYF
TGCAGCGTTGGCCCGACAGGGCGCGAGCAGTACTTC
>NA|TRBJ2-7|NA|TRBV28
CASRLSIPPYEQYF
TGTGCCAGCAGATTGAGCATTCCCCCCTACGAGCAGTACTTC
>NA|TRBJ1-1|NA|TRBV7-9
CVSSAPRRDPEAFF
TGTGTCAGCAGTGCCCCCCGAAGGGATCCTGAAGCTTTCTTT
>NA|TRBJ2-1|TRBD2|TRBV5-4
CASNLARTSGSINEQFF
TGTGCCAGCAACTTGGCCCGGACTAGCGGGAGTATTAATGAGCAGTTCTTC
>few|TRBJ2-1|TRBD2|TRBV20-1
CSARDPLAGDTGEQFF
TGCAGTGCTAGAGATCCCCTAGCGGGAGACACGGGTGAGCAGTTCTTC
>once|TRBJ2-7|NA|TRBV6-5
CASSYSTRQGGYEQCF
TGTGCCAGCAGTTACTCTACGCGCCAGGGAGGATACGAGCAGTGCTTC
>NA|TRBJ2-7|NA|TRBV6-2/TRBV6-3
CVSSYPGRGTYEQYF
TGTGTCAGCAGTTACCCGGGACGGGGAACCTACGAGCAGTACTTC
>NA|TRBJ2-1|NA|TRBV12-2
CAIALTRLAGIRKETDEQFF
TGTGCAATTGCGCTTACCCGACTAGCGGGTATAAGGAAGGAGACGGATGAGCAGTTCTTC
>many|TRBJ2-3|NA|TRBV12-3/TRBV12-4
CASSLDLRTDTQYF
TGTGCCAGCAGTTTAGACTTACGCACAGATACGCAGTATTTT
>NA|TRBJ2-2|NA|TRBV11-1
CVSSPGPRELFF
TGTGTCAGCAGTCCAGGGCCCCGGGAGCTGTTTTTT
>many|TRBJ2-5|TRBD2|TRBV11-2
CASSYSGRAGETQYF
TGTGCCAGCAGTTATAGCGGGAGGGCTGGGGAGACCCAGTACTTC
>NA|TRBJ1-1|TRBD1|TRBV11-3
CASSAQGTGVAFF
TGTGCCAGCAGCGCACAGGGGACTGGAGTAGCTTTCTTT
>NA|TRBJ2-1|TRBD2|TRBV11-3
CAGCYTGTNGNEQFF
TGTGCCGGCTGCTATACCGGGACTAATGGCAATGAGCAGTTCTTC
>NA|TRBJ2-1|TRBD1|TRBV5-1
CASSLVGQDEQFF
TGCGCCAGCAGCTTGGTAGGACAGGATGAGCAGTTCTTC
>NA|TRBJ2-1|NA|TRBV12-3/TRBV12-4
CASSPIGAVNEQFF
TGTGCCAGCAGCCCTATAGGAGCCGTCAATGAGCAGTTCTTC
>NA|TRBJ2-1|NA|TRBV11-2
CVSSLITENNEQLF
TGTGTCAGCAGCTTAATTACGGAAAACAATGAGCAGCTCTTC
>NA|TRBJ2-2|NA|TRBV12-3/TRBV12-4
CASSFQITGELFF
TGTGCCAGCAGTTTTCAGATCACCGGGGAGCTGTTTTTT
>few|TRBJ2-1|TRBD2|TRBV7-8
CASSGPTSGGYNEQFF
TGTGCCAGCAGCGGACCGACTAGCGGGGGCTACAATGAGCAGTTCTTC
>NA|TRBJ2-5|NA|TRBV4-2
CAGSQYQAGQETQYF
TGTGCCGGCAGCCAGTACCAGGCAGGCCAAGAGACACAGTACTTC
>NA|TRBJ2-5|NA|TRBV7-9
CVSSFVPRVHETQYF
TGTGTCAGCAGCTTTGTTCCCAGGGTCCACGAGACCCAGTACTTC
>many|TRBJ1-2|NA|TRBV14
CASSQGIGVGYTF
TGTGCCAGCAGCCAAGGAATAGGGGTCGGCTACACCTTC
>NA|TRBJ2-3|NA|TRBV29-1
CSVVRPREPDTQYF
TGCAGCGTCGTCCGGCCGAGAGAACCAGATACGCAGTATTTT
>few|TRBJ2-1|NA|TRBV29-1
CSVDESGEQFF
TGCAGCGTTGATGAGAGCGGTGAGCAGTTCTTC
>NA|TRBJ1-1|NA|TRBV11-2
CASSLDLGHIEAFF
TGCGCCAGCAGCTTAGATCTAGGACACATTGAAGCTTTCTTT